The clone carrying this T cell receptor beta chain was detected a few times. Its antigen is unidentified. The sample originates from a study of cytomegalovirus exposure and HLA in healthy donors. Study observations and caveats: Presence/absence analyses took donor sequencing depth as roughly uniform. It was reported that the classifier diagnosed cytomegalovirus status with high specificity and sensitivity in both the original and validation cohorts. Highly shared variants forming one cluster were likely a sequencing artifact.

Vbeta (60) and Jbeta (13) primers were used in the PCR. Measured with immunoSEQ multiplex PCR; TCRdb has only the in-frame clones, and not every one. The repertoire consists of about 100,000 clones, with around 76% occurring once and the leading ten covering roughly 19%. This CDR3 has 15 amino acids. CDR1 SGHTA and CDR2 FQGTGA come from the germline V gene. Unmatched junction bases numbered 6, after V lost 2 bases and J lost 5 bases. The sample was PBMCs. The V call is TRBV7-3, the J call TRBJ2-1; TRBD1 matches 7 bases. The receptor's source is a woman aged 55-70 years in good health and CMV-seropositive. The CDR3 coding sequence is TGTGCCAGCAGCTTAGAACAGGGGCGGAACAATGAGCAGTTCTTC. Translated, it gives CASSLEQGRNNEQFF.